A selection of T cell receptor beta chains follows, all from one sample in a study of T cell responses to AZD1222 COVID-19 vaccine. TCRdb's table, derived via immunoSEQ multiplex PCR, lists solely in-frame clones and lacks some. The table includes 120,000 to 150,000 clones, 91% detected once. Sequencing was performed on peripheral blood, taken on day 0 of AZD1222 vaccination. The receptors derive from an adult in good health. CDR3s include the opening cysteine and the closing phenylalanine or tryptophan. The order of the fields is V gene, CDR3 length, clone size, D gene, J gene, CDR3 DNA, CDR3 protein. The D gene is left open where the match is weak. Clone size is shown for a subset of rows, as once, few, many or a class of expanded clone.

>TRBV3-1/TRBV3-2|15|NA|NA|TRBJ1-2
TGTGCCAGCAGCCAAGTTGCAGGGTCGTACTATGGCTACACCTTC
CASSQVAGSYYGYTF
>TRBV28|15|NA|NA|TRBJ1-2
TGTGCCAGCAGTCCCCCTTGGGGGGGCGCGAATGGCTACACCTTC
CASSPPWGGANGYTF
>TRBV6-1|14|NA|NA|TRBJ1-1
TGTGCCAGCAGTGATGAACGGAAGAACACTGAAGCTTTCTTT
CASSDERKNTEAFF
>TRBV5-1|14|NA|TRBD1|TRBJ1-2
TGCGCCAGCAGCCCCGAAATGGACAGGACTGGCTACACCTTC
CASSPEMDRTGYTF
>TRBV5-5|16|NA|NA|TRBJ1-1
TGTGCCAGCAGCTTGCAAAAGTTCCAGGGGAACACTGAAGCTTTCTTT
CASSLQKFQGNTEAFF
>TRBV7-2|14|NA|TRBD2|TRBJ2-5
TGTGCCAGCAGCTTGGGGACTAGCCGAGAGACCCAGTACTTC
CASSLGTSRETQYF
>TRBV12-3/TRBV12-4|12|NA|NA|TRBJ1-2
TGTGCCAGCAGTAACACGAACTATGGCTACACCTTC
CASSNTNYGYTF
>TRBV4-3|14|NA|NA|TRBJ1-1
TGCGCCAGCGAGCACTATAGGGGAAACACTGAAGCTTTCTTT
CASEHYRGNTEAFF
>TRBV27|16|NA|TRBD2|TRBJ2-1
TGTGCCAGCAGTTCCCAAGCGGGAGAGAACGTAAATGAGCAGTTCTTC
CASSSQAGENVNEQFF
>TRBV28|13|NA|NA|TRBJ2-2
TGTGCCAGCTCCCTTGAGGTAGACGGGGAGCTGTTTTTT
CASSLEVDGELFF
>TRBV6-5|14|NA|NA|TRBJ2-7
TGTGCCAGCAGCCCCCTCGACGGGCCGTACGAGCAGTACTTC
CASSPLDGPYEQYF
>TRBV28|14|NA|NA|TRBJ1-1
TGTGCCAGCAGTTTACAGTACATGAACACTGAAGCTTTCTTT
CASSLQYMNTEAFF
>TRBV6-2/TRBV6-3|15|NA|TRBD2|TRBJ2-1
TGTGCCAGCAGTTATCCCGGGACTAGCTCTGTTGAGCAGTTCTTC
CASSYPGTSSVEQFF
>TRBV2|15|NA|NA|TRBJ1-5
TGTGCCAGCAGTGAAGAGGGCGGATACAATCAGCCCCAGCATTTT
CASSEEGGYNQPQHF
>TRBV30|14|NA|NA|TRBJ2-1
TGTGCCTGGAGCGACGGAGGATCCTACAATGAGCAGTTCTTC
CAWSDGGSYNEQFF
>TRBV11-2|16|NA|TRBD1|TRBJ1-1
TGTGCCAGCAGCTTAGTTGGACAGGGGGAGGGCACTGAAGCTTTCTTT
CASSLVGQGEGTEAFF
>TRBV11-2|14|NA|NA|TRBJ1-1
TGTGCCAGCAGCTTAGTTTACGGGGGGACTGAAGCTTTCTTT
CASSLVYGGTEAFF
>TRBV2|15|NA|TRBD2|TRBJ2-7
TGTGCCAGCAGTGACGGGACTAGCGGGCTCTACGAGCAGTACTTC
CASSDGTSGLYEQYF
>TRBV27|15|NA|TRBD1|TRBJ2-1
TGTGCCAGCAGTTTATCCGGGACAGGGCTCCATGAGCAGTTCTTC
CASSLSGTGLHEQFF
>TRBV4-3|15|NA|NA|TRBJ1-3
TGCGCCAGCAGCCAAGGACGGGAGACTGGAAACACCATATATTTT
CASSQGRETGNTIYF
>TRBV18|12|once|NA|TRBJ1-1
TGTGCCAGCTCACCAGGACAGTTTGAAGCTTTCTTT
CASSPGQFEAFF
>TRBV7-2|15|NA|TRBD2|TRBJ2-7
TGTGCCAGCAGCTTGTTTAGCGGGACGTACTACGAGCAGTACTTC
CASSLFSGTYYEQYF
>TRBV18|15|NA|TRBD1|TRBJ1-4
TGTGCCAGCTCACCCGGGACAGGGGGCCATGAAAAACTGTTTTTT
CASSPGTGGHEKLFF
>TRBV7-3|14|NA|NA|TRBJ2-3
TGTGCCAGCAGCTTACTAGGCCCCACAGATACGCAGTATTTT
CASSLLGPTDTQYF
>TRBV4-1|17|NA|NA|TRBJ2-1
TGCGCCAGCAGCCAAGATCGGGATACCACGAGGGGTAATGAGCAGTTCTTC
CASSQDRDTTRGNEQFF
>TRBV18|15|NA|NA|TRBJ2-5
TGTGCCAGCTCACCCCGGGATCTACCGGGGGAGACCCAGTACTTC
CASSPRDLPGETQYF
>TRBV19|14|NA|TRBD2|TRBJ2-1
TGTGCCAGTAGTATATGGGGAGGGCCCCTTGAGCAGTTCTTC
CASSIWGGPLEQFF
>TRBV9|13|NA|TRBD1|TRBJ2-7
TGTGCCAGCAGCGTAGGACAGGGTAACGAGCAGTACTTC
CASSVGQGNEQYF
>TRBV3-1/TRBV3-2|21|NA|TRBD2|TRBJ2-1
TGTGCCAGCAGCCAAGATCTGGCTAGCGGCTGGAAATATAGCTCCTACAATGAGCAGTTCTTC
CASSQDLASGWKYSSYNEQFF
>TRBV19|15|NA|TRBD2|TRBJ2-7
TGTGCCAGTAGTGTCGGGACTAGCGGATTCTACGAGCAGTACTTC
CASSVGTSGFYEQYF
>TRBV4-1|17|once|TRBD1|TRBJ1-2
TGCGCCAGCAGTCTAGAGCGGGACAGGGGGTTTCAGAATGGCTACACCTTC
CASSLERDRGFQNGYTF
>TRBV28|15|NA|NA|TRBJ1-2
TGTGCCAGCAGTAGAGCCGGGACCGCGAACTATGGCTACACCTTC
CASSRAGTANYGYTF
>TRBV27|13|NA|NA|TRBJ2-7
TGTGCCAGCAGTCCCGGGACCGTGTACGAGCAGTACTTC
CASSPGTVYEQYF
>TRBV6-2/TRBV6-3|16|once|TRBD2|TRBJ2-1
TGTGCCAGCAGCTCCCCATTGCGGGAGGAATACAATGAGCAGTTCTTC
CASSSPLREEYNEQFF
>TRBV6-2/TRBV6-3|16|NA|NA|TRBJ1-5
TGTGCCAGCAGTACCCGAATGGGGGGGAGCAATCAGCCCCAGCATTTT
CASSTRMGGSNQPQHF
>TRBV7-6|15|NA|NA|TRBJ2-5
TGTGCCAGCAGCAGACAGTTGCCTTTCCAAGAGACCCAGTACTTC
CASSRQLPFQETQYF
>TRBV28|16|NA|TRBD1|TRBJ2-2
TGTGCCAGCAGTCCCGACAGGGCAACGAACACCGGGGAGCTGTTTTTT
CASSPDRATNTGELFF
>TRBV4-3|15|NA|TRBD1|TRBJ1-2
TGCGCCAGCAGCCTATGGGGGACAGGGGGGAATGGCTACACCTTC
CASSLWGTGGNGYTF
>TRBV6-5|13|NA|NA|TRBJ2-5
TGTGCCAGCAGAAGGGACCAACAAGAGACCCAGTACTTC
CASRRDQQETQYF
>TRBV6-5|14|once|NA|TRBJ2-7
TGTGCCAGCAGTTACTCGAACAGGGTCTACGAGCAGTACTTC
CASSYSNRVYEQYF
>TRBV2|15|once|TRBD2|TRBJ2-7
TGTGCCAGCAGTAGCGGGAGAATGAGCTCCTACGAGCAGTACTTC
CASSSGRMSSYEQYF
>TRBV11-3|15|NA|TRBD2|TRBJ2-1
TGTGCCAGCAGCCCTAGCGGGATCTCCTACAATGAGCAGTTCTTC
CASSPSGISYNEQFF
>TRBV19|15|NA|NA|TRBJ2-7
TGTGCCAGTAGTCCCCACGTAGCGGCGAGCTACGAGCAGTACTTC
CASSPHVAASYEQYF
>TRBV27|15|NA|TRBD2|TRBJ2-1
TGTGCCAGCCGAAGCGGGAGGACACCCTACAATGAGCAGTTCTTC
CASRSGRTPYNEQFF
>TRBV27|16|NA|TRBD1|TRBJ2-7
TGTGCCAGCAGCCACGCAGGGGGCGCGGGTACTTACGAGCAGTACTTC
CASSHAGGAGTYEQYF
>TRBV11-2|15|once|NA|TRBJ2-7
TGTGCCAGCAGCGGAGGGCCAGGGAGCTCCTACGAGCAGTACTTC
CASSGGPGSSYEQYF
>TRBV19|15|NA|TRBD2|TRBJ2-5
TGTAGTGGCGGGAGAAGGGGCAGAAACCAAGAGACCCAGTACTTC
CSGGRRGRNQETQYF
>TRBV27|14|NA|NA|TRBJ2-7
TGTGCCAGCAGTTTATCACAGGGACCTTTCGAGCAGTACTTC
CASSLSQGPFEQYF
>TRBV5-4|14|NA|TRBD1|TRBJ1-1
TGTGCCAGCAGTAATTTAGGGGGCGACACTGAAGCTTTCTTT
CASSNLGGDTEAFF
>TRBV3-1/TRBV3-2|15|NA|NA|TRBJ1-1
TGTGCCAGCAGTCATCAGGGATTGTGGAACACTGAAGCTTTCTTT
CASSHQGLWNTEAFF
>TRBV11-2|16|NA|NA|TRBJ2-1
TGTGCCAGCAGCCTCAGAAGGCGCACGGCATACAATGAGCAGTTCTTC
CASSLRRRTAYNEQFF
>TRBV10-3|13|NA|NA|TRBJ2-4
TGTGCCATCGGGGCGGGAGCCAAAAACATTCAGTACTTC
CAIGAGAKNIQYF
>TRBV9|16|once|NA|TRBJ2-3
TGTGCCAGCAGCGTAGTGGGTGGGAGTATGACAGATACGCAGTATTTT
CASSVVGGSMTDTQYF
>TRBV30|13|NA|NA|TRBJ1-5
TGTGCCTGGAGTGTAACAGGGAATCAGCCCCAGCATTTT
CAWSVTGNQPQHF
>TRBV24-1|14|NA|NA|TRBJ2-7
TGTGCCACCAGTGACAACGGGGCTCGCTTTGAGCAGTACTTC
CATSDNGARFEQYF
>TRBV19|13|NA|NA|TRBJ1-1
TGTGCCAGTAGTTTAACAGGGAACACTGAAGCTTTCTTT
CASSLTGNTEAFF